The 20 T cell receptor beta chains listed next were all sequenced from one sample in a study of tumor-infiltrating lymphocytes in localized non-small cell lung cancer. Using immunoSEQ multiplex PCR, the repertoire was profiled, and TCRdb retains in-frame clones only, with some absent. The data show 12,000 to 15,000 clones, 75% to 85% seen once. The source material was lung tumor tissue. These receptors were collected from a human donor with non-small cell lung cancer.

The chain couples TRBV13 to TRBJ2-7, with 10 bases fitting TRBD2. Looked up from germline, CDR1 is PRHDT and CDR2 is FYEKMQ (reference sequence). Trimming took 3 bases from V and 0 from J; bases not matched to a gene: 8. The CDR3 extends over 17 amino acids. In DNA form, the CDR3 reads TGTGCCAGCAGCTTTTTTGGACTAGCGGAACACTCCTACGAGCAGTACTTC. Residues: CASSFFGLAEHSYEQYF.

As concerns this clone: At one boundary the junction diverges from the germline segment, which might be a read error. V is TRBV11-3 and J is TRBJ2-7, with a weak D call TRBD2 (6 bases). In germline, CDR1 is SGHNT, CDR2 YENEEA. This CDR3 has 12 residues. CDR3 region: CASSFRAAGSIF. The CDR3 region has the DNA TGTGCCAGCAGTTTTAGAGCGGCGGGGTCAATCTTC.

The CDR3 sequence: CASSLVDGSGTDTQYF. DNA for the CDR3: TGCGCCAGCAGCTTGGTCGACGGTAGCGGCACAGATACGCAGTATTTT. The chain couples TRBV5-1 to TRBJ2-3; D might be TRBD2 (5 bases). V lost 0 bases to trimming and J lost 1 base, with 12 bases between them. Germline V CDR1 and CDR2: SGHRS, YFSETQ. The length of the CDR3 is 16 residues.

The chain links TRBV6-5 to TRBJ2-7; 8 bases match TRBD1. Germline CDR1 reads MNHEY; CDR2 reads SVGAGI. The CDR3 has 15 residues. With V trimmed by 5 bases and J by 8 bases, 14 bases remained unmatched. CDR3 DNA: TGTGCCAGCAGTCCCCAACAGGGGGTCGGTAATCAGCAGTACTTC. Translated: CASSPQQGVGNQQYF.

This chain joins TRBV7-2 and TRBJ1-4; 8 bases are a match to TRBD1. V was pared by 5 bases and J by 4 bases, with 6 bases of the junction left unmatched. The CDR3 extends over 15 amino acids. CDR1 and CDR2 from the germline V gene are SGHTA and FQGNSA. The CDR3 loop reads CASSQNRGGNEKLFF. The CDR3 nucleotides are TGTGCCAGCAGCCAAAACAGGGGGGGTAATGAAAAACTGTTTTTT.

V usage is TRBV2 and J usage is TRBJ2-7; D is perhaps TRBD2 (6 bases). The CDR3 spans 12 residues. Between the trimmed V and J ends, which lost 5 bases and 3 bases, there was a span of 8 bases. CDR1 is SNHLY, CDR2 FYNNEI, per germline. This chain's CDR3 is CASSTSSYEQYF. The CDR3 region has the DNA TGTGCCAGCAGTACTAGCAGCTACGAGCAGTACTTC.

CDR3 bases: TGCGCCAGTGAACGGGGGAGGGCCCGAGAGACCCAGTACTTC. Protein: CASERGRARETQYF. The gene calls are TRBV5-1 and TRBJ2-5, with 7 positions matching TRBD2. Germline values: CDR1 SGHRS, CDR2 YFSETQ. This CDR3 comprises 14 residues. Trimming at V came to 8 bases and at J to 4 bases, leaving 11 bases not matched to a gene. Complete variable domain (other parts from reference TRBV5-1 and TRBJ2-5): KAGVTQTPRYLIKTRGQQVTLSCSPISGHRSVSWYQQTPGQGLQFLFEYFSETQRNKGNFPGRFSGRQFSNSRSEMNVSTLELGDSALYLCASERGRARETQYFGPGTRLLVL.

CDR3 protein: CASSRATRGGEQFF. The CDR3 region has the DNA TGTGCCAGTAGTAGAGCCACTAGGGGGGGAGAGCAGTTCTTC. The chain employs TRBV19 and TRBJ2-1; D possibly corresponds to TRBD2 (7 bases). The CDR3 contains 14 residues. The germline V and J ends were trimmed by 4 bases and 10 bases, with 17 bases remaining between them. Germline V gives CDR1 LNHDA, CDR2 SQIVND (reference sequence).

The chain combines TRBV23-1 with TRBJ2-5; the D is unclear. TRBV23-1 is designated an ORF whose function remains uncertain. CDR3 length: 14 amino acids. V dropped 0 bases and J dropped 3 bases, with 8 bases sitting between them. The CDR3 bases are TGCGCCAGCAGTCAATCGGGCGGTAAAGAGACCCAGTACTTC. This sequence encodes CASSQSGGKETQYF.

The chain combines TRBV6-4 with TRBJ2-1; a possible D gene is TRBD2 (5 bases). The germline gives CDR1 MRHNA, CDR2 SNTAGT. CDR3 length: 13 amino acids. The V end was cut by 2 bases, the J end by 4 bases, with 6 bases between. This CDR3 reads CASSDGEYNEQFF. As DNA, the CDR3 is TGTGCCAGCAGTGACGGGGAGTACAATGAGCAGTTCTTC.

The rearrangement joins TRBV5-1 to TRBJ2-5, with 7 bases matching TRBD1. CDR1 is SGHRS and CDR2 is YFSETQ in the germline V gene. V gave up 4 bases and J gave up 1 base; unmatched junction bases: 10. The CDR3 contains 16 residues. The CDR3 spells CASSRTTGATQETQYF. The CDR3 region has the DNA TGCGCCAGCAGCCGCACTACAGGGGCTACCCAAGAGACCCAGTACTTC.

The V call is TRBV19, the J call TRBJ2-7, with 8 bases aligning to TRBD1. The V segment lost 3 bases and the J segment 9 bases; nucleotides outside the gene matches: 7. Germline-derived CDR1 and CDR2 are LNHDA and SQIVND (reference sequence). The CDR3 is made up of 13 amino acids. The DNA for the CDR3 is TGTGCCAGTAGTATGGACAGGGATTCAATGCAGTACTTC. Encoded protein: CASSMDRDSMQYF.

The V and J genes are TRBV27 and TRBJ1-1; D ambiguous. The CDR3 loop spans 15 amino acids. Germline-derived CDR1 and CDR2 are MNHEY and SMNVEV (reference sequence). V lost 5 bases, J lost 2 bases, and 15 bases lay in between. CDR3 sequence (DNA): TGTGCCAGCAGTCGAATAACAAGGCTCAACACTGAAGCTTTCTTT. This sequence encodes CASSRITRLNTEAFF.

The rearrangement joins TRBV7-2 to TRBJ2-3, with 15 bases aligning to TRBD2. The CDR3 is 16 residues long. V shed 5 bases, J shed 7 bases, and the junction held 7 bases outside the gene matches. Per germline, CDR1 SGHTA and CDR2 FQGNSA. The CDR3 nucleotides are TGTGCCAGCAGCCCCGGGACTAGCGGGAGGACGCATACGCAGTATTTT. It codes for CASSPGTSGRTHTQYF.

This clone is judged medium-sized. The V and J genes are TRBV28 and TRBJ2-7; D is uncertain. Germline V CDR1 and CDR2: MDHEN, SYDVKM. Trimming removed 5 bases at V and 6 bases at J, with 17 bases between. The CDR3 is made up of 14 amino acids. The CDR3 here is CASSQTPNPSEQYF. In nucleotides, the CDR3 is TGTGCCAGCAGTCAGACACCTAACCCCTCCGAGCAGTACTTC.

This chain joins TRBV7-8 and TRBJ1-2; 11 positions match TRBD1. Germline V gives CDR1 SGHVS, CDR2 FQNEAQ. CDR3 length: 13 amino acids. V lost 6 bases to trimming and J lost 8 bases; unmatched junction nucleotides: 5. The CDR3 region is CASSYGQGAGYTF. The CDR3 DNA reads TGTGCCAGCAGTTACGGACAGGGGGCCGGCTACACCTTC.

The chain's CDR3 is CASSLSGRGEKLFF. DNA of the CDR3: TGTGCCAGCAGCTTATCGGGTCGTGGTGAAAAACTGTTTTTT. The V gene is TRBV7-2, the J gene TRBJ1-4; D is uncertain. Germline loops: CDR1 SGHTA, CDR2 FQGNSA. V lost 2 bases, J lost 7 bases, and 11 bases lay in between. This CDR3 contains 14 residues.

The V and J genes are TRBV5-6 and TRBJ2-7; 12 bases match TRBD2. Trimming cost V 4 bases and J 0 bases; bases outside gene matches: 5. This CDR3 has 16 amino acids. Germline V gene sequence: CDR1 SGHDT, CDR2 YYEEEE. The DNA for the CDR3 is TGTGCCAGCAGCCGCCGGACTAGCGGGAACTCCTACGAGCAGTACTTC. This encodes CASSRRTSGNSYEQYF.

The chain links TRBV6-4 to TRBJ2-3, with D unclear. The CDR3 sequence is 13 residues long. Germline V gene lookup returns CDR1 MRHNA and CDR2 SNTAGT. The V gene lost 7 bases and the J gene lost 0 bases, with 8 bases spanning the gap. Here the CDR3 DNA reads TGTGCCAGCATTCCCAGAAGCACAGATACGCAGTATTTT. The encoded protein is CASIPRSTDTQYF.

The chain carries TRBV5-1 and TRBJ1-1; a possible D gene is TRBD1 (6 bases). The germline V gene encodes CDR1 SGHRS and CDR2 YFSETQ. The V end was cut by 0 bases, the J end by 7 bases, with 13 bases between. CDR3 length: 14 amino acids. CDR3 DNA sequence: TGCGCCAGCAGCTTGGCGGGGGGGGCGAGTGAAGCTTTCTTT. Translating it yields CASSLAGGASEAFF.